The entry below gives a single TCR beta chain sequence along with its context. This record belongs to a study of blood T cell repertoires in COVID-19. V dropped 2 bases and J dropped 5 bases, with 21 bases sitting between them. The V gene's germline CDR1 is SNHLY and CDR2 FYNNEI. The CDR3 has 17 residues. Assay: immunoSEQ multiplex PCR; the TCRdb copy retains only in-frame clones and omits some. The data contain tens of thousands of clones, over 80% of them singletons. The sample comprised peripheral blood. The TCR was taken from a human donor in a cohort sampled during active COVID-19. The genes are TRBV2 and TRBJ1-2; D may be TRBD1 (5 bases). CDR3 amino acids: CASSENPGLRVTYGYTF. The CDR3 DNA reads TGTGCCAGCAGTGAAAATCCGGGCCTCAGGGTTACGTATGGCTACACCTTC.